Shown below are 14 T cell receptor beta chains from a single sample sequenced in a study of blood T cell repertoires in COVID-19. Generated by immunoSEQ multiplex PCR, the TCRdb table keeps only in-frame clones and is missing some. The repertoire holds 150,000 to 200,000 clones, with around 87% as singletons. The sequenced material came from peripheral blood. The source is a woman aged 70-85 years with COVID-19, enrolled during active disease.

The chain has TRBV7-3 and TRBJ1-6; 7 nucleotides line up with TRBD1. The germline gives CDR1 SGHTA, CDR2 FQGTGA. The CDR3 runs 15 residues. The V and J ends lost 1 base and 7 bases, in that order; junction bases with no gene match: 4. Here the CDR3 reads CASSLIGGGNSPLHF. DNA of the CDR3: TGTGCCAGCAGCTTAATAGGGGGCGGGAATTCACCCCTCCACTTT.

With respect to this clone: Distinct nucleotide sequences in the sample also encode this CDR3. CDR3 amino acids: CASSLGRNQPQHF. CDR3 bases: TGTGCCAGCAGTCTGGGGAGGAATCAGCCCCAGCATTTT. This chain joins TRBV2 and TRBJ1-5; unclear D gene. CDR1 is SNHLY, CDR2 FYNNEI, per germline. The CDR3 has 13 amino acids. V gave up 5 bases and J gave up 4 bases, with 9 bases separating them.

V is TRBV5-1 and J is TRBJ1-5; D not resolved. V dropped 0 bases and J dropped 2 bases, with 9 bases sitting between them. The CDR3 loop spans 15 amino acids. CDR1 SGHRS and CDR2 YFSETQ come from the germline V gene. CDR3 loop: CASSLDLTGNQPQHF. In DNA form, the CDR3 reads TGCGCCAGCAGCTTGGATCTCACAGGCAATCAGCCCCAGCATTTT.

This clone was found once. V is TRBV2 and J is TRBJ2-3; 9 positions match TRBD2. This CDR3 contains 15 residues. V lost 7 bases to trimming and J lost 2 bases; unmatched junction nucleotides: 7. Per germline, CDR1 SNHLY and CDR2 FYNNEI. In nucleotides, the CDR3 is TGTGCCAGCAACCGACTAGCGGATCACACAGATACGCAGTATTTT. It encodes CASNRLADHTDTQYF.

The rearrangement links TRBV3-1 (or the pseudogene TRBV3-2) to TRBJ2-5; 14 positions match TRBD2. This CDR3 contains 16 residues. Germline CDR1 LGHDT, CDR2 YNNKEL (reference sequence). V lost 4 bases and J lost 2; bases outside the gene matches: 3. The CDR3 DNA reads TGTGCCAGCAGCCTTGGACTAGCGGGGGGACAAGAGACCCAGTACTTC. Its translation: CASSLGLAGGQETQYF.

This clone has just one count. The chain carries TRBV7-2 and TRBJ2-3; tentatively, D is TRBD1 (5 bases). V was clipped by 1 base and J by 4 bases, with 12 bases between them. CDR1 is SGHTA, CDR2 FQGNSA, per germline. This CDR3 contains 15 residues. The CDR3: CASSLDRWTADTQYF. The DNA of the CDR3 is TGTGCCAGCAGCTTAGACAGGTGGACGGCAGATACGCAGTATTTT.

The chain is built from TRBV5-1 and TRBJ1-2; D is unclear. CDR3 size: 14 residues. V lost 1 base and J 3 bases, leaving 10 bases between the germline ends. In germline, CDR1 is SGHRS, CDR2 YFSETQ. The CDR3 region has the DNA TGCGCCAGCAGCTTGTTGGTCGGAGACTATGGCTACACCTTC. This gives the protein CASSLLVGDYGYTF.

The chain is built from TRBV28 and TRBJ2-1; the D is unclear. The CDR3 contains 13 residues. V was trimmed by 4 bases and J by 7 bases, leaving 11 bases between them. In germline, CDR1 is MDHEN, CDR2 SYDVKM. CDR3 amino acids: CASSSLPGNEQFF. CDR3 in DNA: TGTGCCAGCAGTTCCCTCCCCGGTAATGAGCAGTTCTTC.

This clone was counted only a few times. The chain recombines TRBV10-3 with TRBJ1-2; no clear D gene. Trimming removed 0 bases from V and 7 bases from J, with 12 bases in between. The CDR3 is made up of 14 amino acids. Per the germline V gene, CDR1 is ENHRY and CDR2 is SYGVKD. The CDR3 DNA follows: TGTGCCATCAGTGAGTCCCGGGATACCGGTGGCTACACCTTC. This gives the protein CAISESRDTGGYTF.

The chain couples TRBV5-5 to TRBJ1-3; D perhaps matches TRBD1 (5 bases). With 4 bases removed from V and 4 bases from J, the gap between germline ends came to 21 bases. The CDR3 contains 17 residues. CDR1 is SGHKS and CDR2 is YYEKEE in the germline V gene (reference sequence). The DNA of the CDR3 is TGTGCCAGCAGCGCTACAGGTTATCCCTTCTCAGGAAACACCATATATTTT. As protein: CASSATGYPFSGNTIYF.

This chain connects TRBV20-1 to TRBJ2-7, with a weak D call TRBD1 (6 bases). Per germline, CDR1 DFQATT and CDR2 SNEGSKA (reference sequence). The ends were cut back, 6 bases at V and 3 bases at J, with 9 bases in the middle. The CDR3 runs 11 residues. CDR3 residues: CSASGDYEQYF. The CDR3 DNA follows: TGCAGTGCCTCAGGGGACTACGAGCAGTACTTC.

The V gene is TRBV5-1, the J gene TRBJ1-1; the match to TRBD1 covers 9 bases. There are 13 residues in the CDR3. V was pared by 3 bases and J by 4 bases, with 1 base of the junction left unmatched. The V gene's germline CDR1 is SGHRS and CDR2 YFSETQ. In DNA, the CDR3 is TGCGCCAGCAGCTGGACAGGGGCCACTGAAGCTTTCTTT. It specifies CASSWTGATEAFF.

V gene TRBV23-1 combines with J gene TRBJ2-7; 7 bases map to TRBD1. TRBV23-1 is placed among ORFs of uncertain function. J lost 0 bases, V lost 5 bases, and 19 bases had no gene match. The CDR3 covers 19 residues. CDR3 bases: TGCGCCAGCAGTTTCCCAGAGACAGGGATTTTTCAGAGCTCCTACGAGCAGTACTTC. This gives the protein CASSFPETGIFQSSYEQYF.

The chain combines TRBV4-1 with TRBJ2-2; the match to TRBD1 covers 7 bases. Losses at the gene ends were 7 bases for V and 1 base for J; bases not matched to a gene: 0. The CDR3 consists of 13 residues. In germline, CDR1 is MGHRA, CDR2 YSYEKL. CDR3 bases: TGCGCCAGCAACAGGGGGAACACCGGGGAGCTGTTTTTT. This gives the protein CASNRGNTGELFF.